These 20 T cell receptor beta chains originate from one sample sequenced in a study of shared clonotypes between healthy human individuals (dated by TCRdb to 2020 to 2022). The protocol used for the library was the immunoSEQ multiplex PCR assay. Not all clones reach the TCRdb copy of this immuneACCESS table, which keeps in-frame sequences only. Checked studies attribute under half of the gap to unresolved V genes and leave the rest unexplained. This sample holds around 2,000,000 clones; approximately 94% were observed only once. The top ten clones comprise about 1.1% of the sample. CD8 naive samples were CD45RO-negative cells positively selected for CCR7, giving a CD45RA+CCR7+ population that excluded TemRA cells. The sequenced material came from naive CD8+ T cells sorted from blood. According to the study, the label for this sample's cell subset or site signals: CD45RA+CCR7+. All receptors derive from a man aged 18 to 30 in good health.

CDR3 residues: CASSPLGAGRADTQYF. DNA of the CDR3: TGTGCCAGCAGCCCGTTGGGGGCAGGGAGGGCAGATACGCAGTATTTT. The chain is built from TRBV9 and TRBJ2-3, with D tentatively TRBD2 (7 bases). The CDR3 has 16 amino acids. Trimming left V 4 bases short and J 4 bases short, with 19 bases between. Germline V gene sequence: CDR1 SGDLS, CDR2 YYNGEE.

The chain employs TRBV27 and TRBJ1-1; TRBD1 is a possible D gene (6 bases). The CDR3 is 16 residues long. Germline V gives CDR1 MNHEY, CDR2 SMNVEV (reference sequence). V was shortened by 0 bases and J by 2 bases, with 13 bases between the two germline ends. The CDR3 DNA sequence: TGTGCCAGCAGTTTATCGGGGGGGGCAGCCAACACTGAAGCTTTCTTT. This translates into CASSLSGGAANTEAFF.

The chain combines TRBV9 with TRBJ2-7, with D hard to call. The CDR3 has 15 residues. The V end was cut by 4 bases, the J end by 2 bases, with 16 bases between. Germline CDR1 and CDR2: SGDLS and YYNGEE. In DNA form, the CDR3 reads TGTGCCAGCAGCTTCGACTCGGCAGGCACCTACGAGCAGTACTTC. The encoded protein is CASSFDSAGTYEQYF.

This clone was counted a single time. The chain is built from TRBV10-2 and TRBJ2-7; 8 nucleotides align to TRBD1. Germline CDR1 WSHSY, CDR2 SAAADI. CDR3 length: 12 amino acids. Losses at the gene ends were 6 bases for V and 7 bases for J; bases not matched to a gene: 5. The CDR3 protein is CASRTGVGEQYF. The CDR3 region has the DNA TGCGCCAGCAGGACAGGGGTGGGGGAGCAGTACTTC.

The V gene is TRBV4-3, the J gene TRBJ1-2; the D is unclear. V lost 4 bases and J lost 8, with 17 bases in between. The CDR3 extends over 14 amino acids. Germline V lookup: CDR1 LGHNA, CDR2 YSLEER. CDR3 in amino acids: CASSPSPGIGGYTF. For the CDR3, the DNA is TGCGCCAGCAGCCCTAGTCCCGGAATAGGAGGCTACACCTTC.

The chain uses TRBV19 and TRBJ2-1, with TRBD1 matching over 8 bases. The CDR3 sequence is 15 residues long. Germline V gene data show CDR1 as LNHDA and CDR2 as SQIVND (reference sequence). J gave up 6 bases and V 3 bases, and 7 bases lay outside the gene matches. DNA for the CDR3: TGTGCCAGTAGTATTGCGGGACAGGCTCTCAATGAGCAGTTCTTC. Residues: CASSIAGQALNEQFF. Variable domain in full (rest from reference TRBV19 and TRBJ2-1): DGGITQSPKYLFRKEGQNVTLSCEQNLNHDAMYWYRQDPGQGLRLIYYSQIVNDFQKGDIAEGYSVSREKKESFPLTVTSAQKNPTAFYLCASSIAGQALNEQFFGPGTRLTVL.

V and J are TRBV7-6 and TRBJ1-4; D is perhaps TRBD1 (5 bases). The germline V gene has CDR1 SGHVS and CDR2 FNYEAQ. This CDR3 region has 13 residues. Trimming took off 5 bases at V and 6 bases at J, with 10 bases between the two ends. This chain's CDR3 is CASSPGTDEKLFF. As DNA, the CDR3 is TGTGCCAGCAGCCCCGGGACCGATGAAAAACTGTTTTTT.

This chain joins TRBV5-1 and TRBJ2-2; D perhaps matches TRBD1 (6 bases). The ends were cut back, 2 bases at V and 6 bases at J, with 14 bases in the middle. Germline CDR1 reads SGHRS; CDR2 reads YFSETQ. There are 15 residues in the CDR3. The CDR3, as DNA: TGCGCCAGCAGCTTTACAGGGCTTAACCCCGGGGAGCTGTTTTTT. Encoded protein: CASSFTGLNPGELFF.

V is TRBV4-3 and J is TRBJ1-2; D uncertain. Looked up from germline, CDR1 is LGHNA and CDR2 is YSLEER. CDR3 size: 16 residues. Deletions cut 3 bases from V and 7 bases from J, with 21 bases between. CDR3 nucleotides: TGCGCCAGCAGCCACACCACAGCTCTGTTGACGGGTGGCTACACCTTC. It codes for CASSHTTALLTGGYTF.

This clone was found once. The V and J genes are TRBV6-6 and TRBJ2-7, with 11 nucleotides matching TRBD1. The length of the CDR3 is 14 residues. V trimming: 1 base; J trimming: 8 bases; junction bases outside the gene matches: 4. Germline V gives CDR1 MNHNY, CDR2 SVGAGI (reference sequence). CDR3 sequence (DNA): TGTGCCAGCAGTTACTATGGGACAGGGGGACAGCAGTACTTC. This gives the protein CASSYYGTGGQQYF.

The chain couples TRBV2 to TRBJ2-1; 12 bases map to TRBD2. V trimming: 3 bases; J trimming: 5 bases; junction bases outside the gene matches: 8. Germline CDR1 SNHLY, CDR2 FYNNEI. The CDR3 is 17 amino acids. In DNA form, the CDR3 reads TGTGCCAGCAGTGACGGACTAGCGGGGCAAGTGAACAATGAGCAGTTCTTC. This sequence encodes CASSDGLAGQVNNEQFF.

The chain joins TRBV5-4 to TRBJ2-7; 9 nucleotides line up with TRBD1. The CDR3 runs to 14 residues. Germline assignment: CDR1 SGHNT and CDR2 YYREEE (reference sequence). Unmatched junction bases numbered 7, after V lost 7 bases and J lost 2 bases. The CDR3 sequence: CASHVGTGTYEQYF. CDR3 DNA sequence: TGTGCCAGCCACGTCGGGACAGGGACCTACGAGCAGTACTTC.

As to this clone: Other DNA sequences within the sample encode an identical CDR3. The chain combines TRBV28 with TRBJ1-5; D is undetermined. Germline V CDR1 and CDR2: MDHEN, SYDVKM. V was shortened by 5 bases and J by 0 bases, with 11 bases between the two germline ends. The CDR3 totals 15 residues. The CDR3 protein is CASSPRLGSNQPQHF. CDR3 coding DNA: TGTGCCAGCAGTCCCCGTTTGGGTAGCAATCAGCCCCAGCATTTT.

The V call is TRBV6-5, the J call TRBJ1-6; possible D gene TRBD1, 6 bases. CDR3 size: 15 residues. The V end lost 7 bases, the J end lost 7 bases, and 17 bases lay between the germline ends. Germline CDR1 is MNHEY and CDR2 is SVGAGI. DNA for the CDR3: TGTGCCAGCAAATACAGGGAGGCTCGGAATTCACCCCTCCACTTT. It yields the protein CASKYREARNSPLHF.

The CDR3 here is CASSTLDRANEQFF. In DNA, the CDR3 is TGTGCCAGCAGCACTTTGGACAGGGCCAATGAGCAGTTCTTC. The chain employs TRBV21-1 and TRBJ2-1; the D segment call TRBD1 is taken from the table without a DNA check. TRBV21-1 is a known pseudogene. The CDR3 extends over 14 amino acids.

The rearrangement links TRBV29-1 to TRBJ2-7; 9 bases match TRBD2. The CDR3 has 15 residues. With V trimmed by 3 bases and J by 3 bases, 9 bases remained unmatched. CDR1 and CDR2 (germline): SQVTM, ANQGSEA. The DNA of the CDR3 is TGCAGCGTTGACGGCATTAGCGGGGGCAGCTACGAGCAGTACTTC. Amino acid sequence: CSVDGISGGSYEQYF.

The rearrangement uses TRBV5-6 and TRBJ2-5; D tentatively fits TRBD1 or TRBD2 (7 bases each). Germline V gene data show CDR1 as SGHDT and CDR2 as YYEEEE. The CDR3 totals 17 residues. Trimming pared 3 bases from V and 3 bases from J, leaving 21 bases between. The CDR3 is CASSSEGAGVPEETQYF. Here the CDR3 DNA reads TGTGCCAGCAGCTCCGAGGGGGCGGGAGTCCCTGAAGAGACCCAGTACTTC.

Remarks on this clone: The sample holds other DNA sequences that translate to the same CDR3. The chain carries TRBV5-6 and TRBJ1-1; D not certain. CDR1 is SGHDT and CDR2 is YYEEEE in the germline V gene. Trimming removed 5 bases at V and 8 bases at J, with 13 bases between. This CDR3 comprises 12 residues. This chain's CDR3 is CASRAGQDEAFF. In DNA form, the CDR3 reads TGTGCCAGCAGGGCAGGTCAGGACGAAGCTTTCTTT.

V gene TRBV9 combines with J gene TRBJ2-7; 8 nucleotides line up with TRBD1. Trimming took 2 bases from V and 4 from J; bases not matched to a gene: 8. Germline V CDR1 and CDR2: SGDLS, YYNGEE. CDR3 length equals 15 residues. CDR3 region: CASSVQGAGKYEQYF. In DNA form, the CDR3 reads TGTGCCAGCAGCGTTCAGGGGGCGGGGAAATACGAGCAGTACTTC.

The rearrangement joins TRBV27 to TRBJ1-5; D gene unclear. V gave up 0 bases and J gave up 7 bases, with 10 bases separating them. There are 14 residues in the CDR3. The germline V gene has CDR1 MNHEY and CDR2 SMNVEV (reference sequence). The CDR3 loop reads CASSLSISRQPQHF. CDR3 DNA: TGTGCCAGCAGTTTATCGATTAGCCGACAGCCCCAGCATTTT.